Each of the 9 T cell receptor beta chains below was sequenced from the same sample in a study of response to subunit inactivated influenza vaccine. TCRdb itself ran the RT-PCR reads through MiXCR, one entry per CDR3 protein. Among hundreds of thousands of distinct CDR3 sequences listed, approximately 17% were seen once. Sample: PBMCs from blood, taken roughly 5 days after vaccination. The receptor set was obtained from a man aged 45 to 65 who received an inactivated influenza vaccine.

This clonotype was seen a handful of times. This chain links TRBV6-1 with TRBJ2-1; the match to TRBD2 covers 11 bases. The CDR3 is 17 amino acids. Per the germline V gene, CDR1 is MNHNS and CDR2 is SASEGT. With 6 bases clipped from V and 9 bases from J, the junction kept 16 bases outside the gene matches. The CDR3 DNA is TGTGCCAGCAGCTTCATGCCTACTAGCGGGAGAGGAGTTGAGCAGTTCTTC. As protein: CASSFMPTSGRGVEQFF.

The genes are TRBV12-5 and TRBJ2-4; 9 nucleotides match TRBD1. Germline V lookup: CDR1 LGHNT, CDR2 FRNRAP. The CDR3 contains 16 residues. After removal of 4 bases from V and 3 bases from J, the junction contained 7 bases not matched to a gene. The CDR3 nucleotides read TGTGCTAGTGGTTCCGGGACAGGGTTTGTCAAAAACATTCAGTACTTC. The encoded protein is CASGSGTGFVKNIQYF.

The chain links TRBV7-2 to TRBJ1-5; the D is unclear. V was trimmed by 5 bases and J by 6 bases, leaving 8 bases between them. CDR1 is SGHTA, CDR2 FQGNSA, per germline. This CDR3 is built from 12 residues. CDR3 coding DNA: TGTGCCAGCAGCCCCCCAGGTCAGCCCCAGCATTTT. It translates to CASSPPGQPQHF.

This sequence joins TRBV6-5 and TRBJ2-2, with D perhaps TRBD1 or TRBD2 (5 bases each). Looked up from germline, CDR1 is MNHEY and CDR2 is SVGAGI. Trimming shortened V by 2 bases and J by 8 bases, and 9 bases separated the two germline ends. The CDR3 contains 13 residues. CDR3 amino acids: CASSYGTAGELFF. The CDR3 DNA sequence: TGTGCCAGCAGTTACGGGACCGCAGGGGAGCTGTTTTTT.

V is TRBV7-9 and J is TRBJ2-1; 7 bases are a match to TRBD1. Per the germline V gene, CDR1 is SEHNR and CDR2 is FQNEAQ (reference sequence). V gave up 7 bases and J gave up 8 bases; unmatched junction bases: 5. The CDR3 has 12 residues. The DNA for the CDR3 is TGTGCCAGCATAAAGGGGGCGGATGAGCAGTTCTTC. This codes for CASIKGADEQFF.

The chain employs TRBV7-6 and TRBJ2-7; 8 positions match TRBD1. The junction had 7 bases not matched to a gene; V was cut back by 3 bases and J by 3 bases. Germline loops: CDR1 SGHVS, CDR2 FNYEAQ. The CDR3 length is 15 residues. For the CDR3, the DNA is TGTGCCAGCAGCTTCGACCCCGGGACAGGCTACGAGCAGTACTTC. Its translation is CASSFDPGTGYEQYF.

CDR3 sequence (DNA): TGTGCCAGCAGCTTAAAGTCGGAGTATACGTATACGCAGTATTTT. Translated: CASSLKSEYTYTQYF. V gene TRBV7-2 combines with J gene TRBJ2-3, with unresolved D. The CDR3 is 15 amino acids. Trimming stripped 2 bases from V and 7 bases from J, with 16 bases between. The germline CDR1 and CDR2 sequences are SGHTA and FQGNSA.

The chain uses TRBV4-2 and TRBJ2-7; 7 nucleotides match TRBD1. The V gene's germline CDR1 is LGHNA and CDR2 YNFKEQ. The J segment lost 3 bases and the V segment lost 1 base, leaving 3 bases of the junction unmatched. The CDR3 sequence is 14 residues long. The CDR3 spells CASSQAGTDYEQYF. CDR3 DNA: TGTGCCAGCAGCCAAGCCGGGACAGACTACGAGCAGTACTTC.

CDR3 DNA: TGCAGTGCTAGCATGGGCCTTGCCAGTTCCTACGAGCAGTACTTC. Residues: CSASMGLASSYEQYF. The chain joins TRBV20-1 to TRBJ2-7; no definite D call. Germline V gene lookup returns CDR1 DFQATT and CDR2 SNEGSKA (reference sequence). With 3 bases removed from V and 1 base from J, the gap between germline ends came to 16 bases. CDR3 size: 15 residues.